Here is one T cell receptor beta chain with its context. This clone showed up just once. No cognate antigen has been identified for it. No qualities accompany the bases; no much larger clone lies one base away. The sample's time point label, in plain terms: pretreatment peripheral blood. A cohort of 30 or so patients with locally advanced or metastatic urothelial carcinoma, treated at Memorial Sloan Kettering on a trial protocol, was included. Peripheral blood mononuclear cells were collected from each patient pretreatment and during treatment, giving between 1 and 8 total time points per patient. The Qiagen DNeasy Blood extraction kit was used to purify genomic DNA from total PBMCs and tumor samples. PBMCs were collected pretreatment and during treatment, and were isolated and stored as previously described. Synthetic TCR analog templates were spiked into each PCR so that absolute template abundance could be estimated from read counts. TCRbeta CDR3 regions were amplified from genomic DNA with bias-controlled V and J gene primers using the immunoSEQ assay. Sequencing of rearranged TCRbeta segments was performed at approximately 20X coverage. The paper's data handling went like this. Clustering was used to correct sequencing errors, and CDR3s were annotated against IMGT to assign V, D and J genes. Only productive TCRbeta rearrangements were used in downstream analyses, excluding out-of-frame or stop-codon sequences. Clonality was calculated as one minus the Shannon entropy normalized by the log of the number of unique productive sequences. Clones differing between time points or between blood and tumor were identified using Fisher's exact test with Benjamini-Hochberg correction, with an adjusted p below 0.01 applied as the threshold. The source is immuneACCESS, and TCRdb retained only in-frame sequences with V and J called. Part of the clones is not carried over; for the studies checked, unresolved V genes explain less than half of this, and the remainder is unexplained. V, J and clone size reflect that table, while D and trimming were determined from the DNA. In all, the sample holds tens of thousands of clones, and roughly 89% of those were seen once. About 15% of the sample is taken by the ten largest.

The data are from a study of PD-L1 blockade in urothelial cancer (dated by TCRdb to between 2016 and 2019). At the level of the whole study: All patients started therapy around 2014 and received atezolizumab 1,200 mg intravenously every 3 weeks. About 90% of the 29 patients were males with bladder-origin urothelial cancer, and about 65% of the roughly 30 reported a prior smoking history. An ECOG performance status of 0 or 1 was recorded for the patients, and 0 to 3 prior chemotherapy regimens had been received by the patients. Blood samples were analyzed 3 weeks after the start of treatment (second dose) and 6 weeks after the start of treatment. Blood samples gave a median of approximately 150,000 T cells and tens of thousands of unique TCRs, with a median clonality of 0.080. An exploratory multi-omic analysis was conducted of the somatic, immune and clinical correlates of response to PD-L1 blockade with atezolizumab in urothelial cancer. Pretreatment tumor samples, along with matched peripheral blood collected serially before and after atezolizumab treatment, underwent TCR sequencing. Durable clinical benefit meant progression-free survival longer than 6 months, and TCR features were also tested against progression-free and overall survival. In the same patients, whole exome sequencing and RNA sequencing of pretreatment tumors were performed in addition to TCR sequencing. Nine patients achieved durable clinical benefit and approximately 19 did not. Around 29 patients had pretreatment blood TCR-seq, some 25 had at least one posttreatment blood collection, and some 25 had tumor TCR-seq.

V trim: 4 bases; J trim: 4 bases; unmatched bases: 9. The germline V gene (reference sequence) gives CDR1 as LNHDA and CDR2 as SQIVND. Including the terminal cysteine and phenylalanine, the CDR3 comprises 15 residues. The kept DNA is CDR3 alone, 45 bases in frame from the first base. The paper's findings and limits, for the study overall: Small sample size (n ≈ 27) and many exploratory analyses mean the results are intended to be hypothesis-generating. Improved progression-free and overall survival was associated with having pretreatment peripheral blood TCR clonality below the median. At 3 weeks after the start of treatment, tumor-associated TCR clones in peripheral blood had expanded more in patients with durable benefit (n ≈ 20, p = 0.022).

Source: PBMCs, taken around atezolizumab (anti-PD-L1) treatment. The clonotype originates from a woman aged 55-69 years with urothelial cancer. The chain is encoded by TRBV19 joined to TRBJ1-2, with 7 central nucleotides matching TRBD1. The bases read TGTGCCAGTAGTACCTCGACAGGGCCCCGCTATGGCTACACCTTC. It translates as CASSTSTGPRYGYTF.